The next 12 T cell receptor beta chains were all read from a single sample in a study of blood T cell repertoires in COVID-19. Some clones are missing from TCRdb's copy, which holds only in-frame ones; the method was immunoSEQ multiplex PCR. The sample shows 230,000 or so clones, about four fifths of them seen only once. Sequenced: PBMCs or T cells enriched from blood (not recorded which). The receptors originated from a man aged 45-65 years who had recovered from COVID-19.

This rearrangement joins TRBV6-2 or TRBV6-3 to TRBJ2-2; 10 nucleotides match TRBD2. Germline V gives CDR1 MNHEY, CDR2 SVGEGT. The CDR3 length is 16 residues. J gave up 8 bases and V 5 bases, and 11 bases lay outside the gene matches. The CDR3 protein is CASSASGRAQAGELFF. The CDR3 nucleotides are TGTGCCAGCAGTGCCAGCGGGAGGGCCCAAGCTGGGGAGCTGTTTTTT.

The chain is built from TRBV9 and TRBJ1-1; 8 positions match TRBD1. In germline, CDR1 is SGDLS, CDR2 YYNGEE. The length of the CDR3 is 13 residues. With V trimmed by 7 bases and J by 5 bases, 7 bases remained unmatched. The CDR3 sequence: CASGTGRETEAFF. The CDR3 bases are TGTGCCAGCGGGACAGGCCGGGAGACTGAAGCTTTCTTT.

The gene calls are TRBV27 and TRBJ1-5; D might be TRBD1 (5 bases). Germline V CDR1 and CDR2: MNHEY, SMNVEV (reference sequence). The CDR3 is 13 amino acids. With 3 bases removed from V and 6 bases from J, the gap between germline ends came to 9 bases. The CDR3 nucleotides read TGTGCCAGCAGTTTTCAGGGTAGTCAGCCCCAGCATTTT. Amino acid sequence: CASSFQGSQPQHF.

This chain uses TRBV29-1 with TRBJ1-1; D perhaps matches TRBD1 (5 bases). CDR3 size: 16 residues. V was cut by 1 base and J by 1 base, with 16 bases left in between. Germline CDR1 is SQVTM and CDR2 is ANQGSEA. In DNA, the CDR3 is TGCAGCGTTGAAGGAAGCCTCAGGGCCTGGAACACTGAAGCTTTCTTT. This gives the protein CSVEGSLRAWNTEAFF.

This chain uses TRBV5-1 with TRBJ2-7, with TRBD1 as a possible D gene (6 bases). In germline, CDR1 is SGHRS, CDR2 YFSETQ. Between the trimmed V and J ends, which lost 7 bases and 5 bases, there was a span of 25 bases. The CDR3 spans 16 residues. CDR3 DNA sequence: TGCGCCAGCGGAAACTCACAGGGAAAACTCCCCCACGAGCAGTACTTC. It translates to CASGNSQGKLPHEQYF.

Worth noting for this clone: A junction end diverges from the germline sequence, so it may reflect a read error. This chain joins TRBV7-7 and TRBJ2-5, with TRBD1 as a possible D gene (6 bases). The CDR3 is 16 amino acids. Germline lookup yields CDR1 SSHAT and CDR2 FNYEAQ (reference sequence). The CDR3 region is CASSPDDQGLGETQYF. The CDR3 nucleotides are TGTGCTAGCAGCCCAGATGATCAGGGGCTCGGAGAGACCCAGTACTTC.

As regards this clone: The same CDR3 can be traced to other DNA sequences in this sample. V and J are TRBV19 and TRBJ2-7, with a tentative D call TRBD1 (6 bases). The length of the CDR3 is 14 residues. Deletions cut 3 bases from V and 0 bases from J, with 9 bases between. The V gene's germline CDR1 is LNHDA and CDR2 SQIVND (reference sequence). The CDR3 DNA sequence: TGTGCCAGTAGTATCGGGACATCCTCCTACGAGCAGTACTTC. Its translation: CASSIGTSSYEQYF.

The chain is built from TRBV19 and TRBJ2-5; 10 bases map to TRBD1. The CDR3 has 15 residues. CDR1 LNHDA and CDR2 SQIVND come from the germline V gene (reference sequence). J lost 6 bases, V lost 1 base, and 5 bases had no gene match. CDR3 in amino acids: CASSIGQGATQTQYF. As DNA, the CDR3 is TGTGCCAGTAGTATAGGACAGGGGGCGACCCAGACCCAGTACTTC.

V usage is TRBV4-1 and J usage is TRBJ1-1; TRBD1 is a possible D gene (5 bases). Germline-derived CDR1 and CDR2 are MGHRA and YSYEKL. The ends were cut back, 5 bases at V and 4 bases at J, with 17 bases in the middle. CDR3 size: 15 residues. Written as DNA, the CDR3 is TGCGCCAGCAGCGGACTTGCGGCGGGGGGCACTGAAGCTTTCTTT. Protein: CASSGLAAGGTEAFF.

This clone was observed a handful of times. This chain connects TRBV11-2 to TRBJ2-1; the match to TRBD2 covers 13 bases. Trimming took 1 base from V and 9 from J; bases not matched to a gene: 9. Germline CDR1 SGHAT, CDR2 FQNNGV. This CDR3 is 17 amino acids long. The chain's CDR3 is CASSLALGLAGAREQFF. CDR3 nucleotide sequence: TGTGCCAGCAGCTTAGCCCTCGGACTAGCGGGGGCTCGTGAGCAGTTCTTC.

In this sample, this clone turned up once. The chain employs TRBV5-1 and TRBJ2-2; D is possibly TRBD2 (5 bases). Germline V gene lookup returns CDR1 SGHRS and CDR2 YFSETQ. This CDR3 comprises 16 residues. Between the trimmed V and J ends, which lost 0 bases and 0 bases, there was a span of 9 bases. The CDR3 DNA reads TGCGCCAGCAGCTTGGCCGTCGGGACGAACACCGGGGAGCTGTTTTTT. It specifies CASSLAVGTNTGELFF. Full variable domain (rest looked up from reference TRBV5-1 and TRBJ2-2): KAGVTQTPRYLIKTRGQQVTLSCSPISGHRSVSWYQQTPGQGLQFLFEYFSETQRNKGNFPGRFSGRQFSNSRSEMNVSTLELGDSALYLCASSLAVGTNTGELFFGEGSRLTVL.

This chain joins TRBV5-1 and TRBJ2-3; maybe TRBD2 (5 bases). Germline lookup yields CDR1 SGHRS and CDR2 YFSETQ. The CDR3 is 13 residues long. Trimming cost V 0 bases and J 8 bases, with 10 bases left between them. The DNA for the CDR3 is TGCGCCAGCAGCTTGGGCCGAGAGGGTACGCAGTATTTT. The encoded protein is CASSLGREGTQYF.